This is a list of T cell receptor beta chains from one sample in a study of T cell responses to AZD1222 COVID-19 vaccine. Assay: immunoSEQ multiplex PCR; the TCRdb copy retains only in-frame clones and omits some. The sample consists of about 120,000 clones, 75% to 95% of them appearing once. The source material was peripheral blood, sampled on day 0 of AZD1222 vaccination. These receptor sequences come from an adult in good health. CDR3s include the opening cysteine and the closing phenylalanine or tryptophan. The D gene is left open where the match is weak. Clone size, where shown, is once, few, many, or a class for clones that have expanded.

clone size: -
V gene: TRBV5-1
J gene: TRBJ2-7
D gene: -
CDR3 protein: CASSLARIGAGYEQYF
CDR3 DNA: TGCGCCAGCAGCTTGGCCCGTATAGGGGCAGGGTACGAGCAGTACTTC

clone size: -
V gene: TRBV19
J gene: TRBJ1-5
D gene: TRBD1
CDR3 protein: CAAAPGTGGNSNQPQHF
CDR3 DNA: TGTGCCGCGGCCCCCGGGACAGGGGGAAATAGCAATCAGCCCCAGCATTTT

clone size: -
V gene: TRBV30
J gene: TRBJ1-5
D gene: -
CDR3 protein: CAWSVASNQPQHF
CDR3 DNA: TGTGCCTGGAGCGTGGCGAGCAATCAGCCCCAGCATTTT

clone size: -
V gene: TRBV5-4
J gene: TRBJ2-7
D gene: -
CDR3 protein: CASRDSNSYEQYF
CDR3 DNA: TGTGCCAGCAGGGACTCAAACTCCTACGAGCAGTACTTC

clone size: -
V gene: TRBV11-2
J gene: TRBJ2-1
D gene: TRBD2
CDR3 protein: CASSLDLKLAGGPYNEQFF
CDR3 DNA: TGTGCCAGCAGCTTAGATCTAAAACTAGCGGGAGGGCCATACAATGAGCAGTTCTTC

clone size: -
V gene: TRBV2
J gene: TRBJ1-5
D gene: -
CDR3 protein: CASRLPDKMGNQPQHF
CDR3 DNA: TGTGCCAGCAGACTCCCGGACAAAATGGGAAATCAGCCCCAGCATTTT

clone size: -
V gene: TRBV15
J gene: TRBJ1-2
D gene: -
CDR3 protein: CATSRSGRSAYGYTF
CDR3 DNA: TGTGCCACCAGCAGGTCGGGGAGAAGCGCCTATGGCTACACCTTC

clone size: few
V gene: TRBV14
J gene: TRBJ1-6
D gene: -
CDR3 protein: CASSQAMGLNSPLHF
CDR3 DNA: TGTGCCAGCAGCCAAGCCATGGGGCTTAATTCACCCCTCCACTTT

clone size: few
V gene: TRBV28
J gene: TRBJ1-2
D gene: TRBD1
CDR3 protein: CASRDRDRYGYTF
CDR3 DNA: TGTGCCAGCAGAGACCGGGACAGGTATGGCTACACCTTC

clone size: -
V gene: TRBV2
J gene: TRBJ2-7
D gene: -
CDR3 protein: CATSTRINYEQYF
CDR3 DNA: TGTGCCACTAGCACTAGGATTAACTACGAGCAGTACTTC

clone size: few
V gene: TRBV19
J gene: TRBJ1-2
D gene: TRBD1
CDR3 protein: CASSNRDRGHTNYGYTF
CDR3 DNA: TGTGCCAGTAGTAATCGGGACAGGGGACATACTAACTATGGCTACACCTTC

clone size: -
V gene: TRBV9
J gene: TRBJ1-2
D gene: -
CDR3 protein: CASKDSVYGYTF
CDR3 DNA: TGTGCCAGCAAGGACAGTGTCTATGGCTACACCTTC